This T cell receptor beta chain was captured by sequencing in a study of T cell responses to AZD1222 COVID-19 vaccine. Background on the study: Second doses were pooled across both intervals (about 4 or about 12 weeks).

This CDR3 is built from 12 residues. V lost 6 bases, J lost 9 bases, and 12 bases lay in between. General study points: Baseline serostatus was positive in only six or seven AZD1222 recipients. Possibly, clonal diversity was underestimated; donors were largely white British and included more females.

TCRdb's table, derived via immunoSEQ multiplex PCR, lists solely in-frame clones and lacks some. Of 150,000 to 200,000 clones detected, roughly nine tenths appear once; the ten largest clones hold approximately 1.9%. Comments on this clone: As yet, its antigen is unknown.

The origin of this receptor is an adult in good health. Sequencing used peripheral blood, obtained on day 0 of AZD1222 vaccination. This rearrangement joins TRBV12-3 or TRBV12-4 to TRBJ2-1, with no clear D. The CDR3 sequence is CASSQLQGEQFF. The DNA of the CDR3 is TGTGCCAGCAGCCAATTACAAGGTGAGCAGTTCTTC.